This is a list of T cell receptor beta chains from one sample in a study of OX40 agonist ivuxolimab in advanced cancers. The table came from immunoSEQ multiplex PCR; TCRdb's copy has only in-frame clones and leaves some out. The data contain fewer than 90,000 clones, roughly 90% of them singletons. Source: CD4+ or CD8+ T cells sorted from blood, taken in a trial of the OX40 agonist ivuxolimab. Receptors were obtained from an adult with an advanced solid tumor such as melanoma, head and neck, liver or kidney cancer. The CDR3 runs from the conserved cysteine through the conserved F or W. D genes are given only for firm matches. The size of a clone is reported for some rows only, either as once, few or many, or as a class for expanded clones.

TRBD2 . TRBJ2-5 TRBV7-9 TGTGCCAGCAGCTTAACGTGGCTAGCGGGAGGGGTGGAGACCCAGTACTTC CASSLTWLAGGVETQYF
. . TRBJ2-3 TRBV10-3 TGTGCCATCAGTGAGGGTCAGGGGGGTAAGGTCACGCAGTATTTT CAISEGQGGKVTQYF
TRBD1 . TRBJ1-2 TRBV29-1 TGCAGCGTTGGTCCAGGGGGCAAGATAAACTATGGCTACACCTTC CSVGPGGKINYGYTF
. . TRBJ2-3 TRBV18 TGTGCCAGCTCGCCACTAGCAAGCGGGACAGATACGCAGTATTTT CASSPLASGTDTQYF
TRBD1 . TRBJ2-7 TRBV10-3 TGTGCCAGCCGAGACAGGGGTTCCTACGAGCAGTACTTC CASRDRGSYEQYF
. . TRBJ2-5 TRBV28 TGTGCCAGCAGCCAGGCCGGGGTCCAAGAGACCCAGTACTTC CASSQAGVQETQYF
TRBD2 . TRBJ2-1 TRBV5-4 TGTGCCAGCAGCACGGGACTAGCGGGAGTCAATGAGCAGTTCTTC CASSTGLAGVNEQFF
TRBD1 . TRBJ2-1 TRBV7-2 TGTGCCAGCAGTGGACAGGGCAGCTCCTACAATGAGCAGTTCTTC CASSGQGSSYNEQFF
. . TRBJ2-7 TRBV5-4 TGTGCCAGCAGCTTGGTAGGGGGCTACGAGCAGTACTTC CASSLVGGYEQYF
. . TRBJ2-5 TRBV14 TGTGCCAGCAGCCAAGGAGTCGGGACCCAGTACTTC CASSQGVGTQYF
TRBD2 . TRBJ2-1 TRBV5-4 TGTGCCAGCAGCCCCAGGACTAGCGGGAGGAATGAGCAGTTCTTC CASSPRTSGRNEQFF
TRBD2 . TRBJ2-5 TRBV11-3 TGTGCCAGCAGCCTGGGGGGGATCCTCCAAGAGACCCAGTACTTC CASSLGGILQETQYF
. few TRBJ2-3 TRBV7-3 TGTGCCAGCGCCGAGGGGGATACGCAGTATTTT CASAEGDTQYF
TRBD1 . TRBJ2-7 TRBV12-5 TGTGCTAGTGGTTTGGTACACAGGGGAAGTTACGAGCAGTACTTC CASGLVHRGSYEQYF
. . TRBJ1-5 TRBV19 TGTGCCAGCGTCGGCGGGAACCGGAATCAGCCCCAGCATTTT CASVGGNRNQPQHF
TRBD1 . TRBJ2-7 TRBV4-1 TGCGCCAGCAGCCAATCGGGACAGGGGCTCTACGAGCAGTACTTC CASSQSGQGLYEQYF
. . TRBJ2-1 TRBV5-1 TGCGCCAGCAGCCCAAATTTAGGGAAGAATGAGCAGTTCTTC CASSPNLGKNEQFF
TRBD1 . TRBJ1-4 TRBV6-5 TGTGCCAGCAGCGCCAATACGGGACAGAATGAAAAACTGTTTTTT CASSANTGQNEKLFF
. few TRBJ1-2 TRBV5-1 TGCGCCAGCAGCACCACCGGGACACCTCCGTTCGGCTACACCTTC CASSTTGTPPFGYTF
. . TRBJ2-7 TRBV6-5 TGTGCCAGCAAGACGACAGGGAGGTACGAGCAGTACTTC CASKTTGRYEQYF
. . TRBJ1-5 TRBV18 TGTGCCAGCTCACGTACGGGGTTGGGGAGCAATCAGCCCCAGCATTTT CASSRTGLGSNQPQHF
. once TRBJ2-7 TRBV18 TGTGCCAGCTCACCACCAGGGGGCTCCTACGAGCAGTACTTC CASSPPGGSYEQYF
. . TRBJ2-7 TRBV5-1 TGCGCCAGCAGCGCCTATCTTACGACTGGGAGCTCCTACGAGCAGTACTTC CASSAYLTTGSSYEQYF
. . TRBJ1-2 TRBV5-1 TGCGCCAGCAGCTACGGGGACTATGGCTACACCTTC CASSYGDYGYTF
. . TRBJ1-1 TRBV11-3 TGTGCCAGCAGCTTGAACACTGAAGCTTTCTTT CASSLNTEAFF
TRBD2 . TRBJ2-1 TRBV30 TGTGCCTGGAGTTCGCTAGCGGGAGTTCGGCAGTTCTTC CAWSSLAGVRQFF
TRBD2 once TRBJ2-3 TRBV11-3 TGTGCCAGCAGCTTCAGAGCACCGACTAGCGGGAGTGGACAGTATTTT CASSFRAPTSGSGQYF
. . TRBJ2-2 TRBV10-1 TGCGCCAGCAGTGAGCCTGGCAAACCCGGGGAGCTGTTTTTT CASSEPGKPGELFF
. . TRBJ2-7 TRBV4-3 TGCGCCAGCAGCCAATCGTACGGGGCCTACGAGCAGTACTTC CASSQSYGAYEQYF
. . TRBJ1-1 TRBV7-9 TGTGCCAGCAGCCGCCTGGAGCACGGGGGCGACCGTGATACTGAAGCTTTCTTT CASSRLEHGGDRDTEAFF
TRBD2 . TRBJ2-3 TRBV5-1 TGCGCCAGCAGCTTGGGCTACGGACTAGCGGAAAGCACAGATACGCAGTATTTT CASSLGYGLAESTDTQYF
. . TRBJ1-2 TRBV4-1 TGCGCCAGCAGCCCCGGGGGGCAGACAGCTAACTATGGCTACACCTTC CASSPGGQTANYGYTF
TRBD1 . TRBJ1-5 TRBV6-6 TGTGCCAGCAGGCTAGACAGGGAGGTCAATCAGCCCCAGCATTTT CASRLDREVNQPQHF
TRBD1 . TRBJ1-1 TRBV29-1 TGCAGCGGCCGGGACAGGGTGCTCATGAACACTGAAGCTTTCTTT CSGRDRVLMNTEAFF
. . TRBJ2-7 TRBV7-2 TGTGCCAGCAGCTTGCTAGCTACCGAGCAGTACTTC CASSLLATEQYF
. . TRBJ2-5 TRBV6-1 TGTGCCAGCAGTGGTCTTCGAGCTGGGGAGACCCAGTACTTC CASSGLRAGETQYF
. . TRBJ2-3 TRBV19 TGTGCCAGTAGTACCAAAAGGACAGATACGCAGTATTTT CASSTKRTDTQYF
. . TRBJ1-1 TRBV25-1 TGTGCCAGCACTTATACAGGGAACACTGAAGCTTTCTTT CASTYTGNTEAFF
. once TRBJ1-1 TRBV11-2 TGTGCCAGCAGCTGGGGCCTCGGTGGCACTGAAGCTTTCTTT CASSWGLGGTEAFF
. . TRBJ2-7 TRBV7-8 TGTGCCAGCAGCTTCCGGGACGCTCTCTCCTACGAGCAGTACTTC CASSFRDALSYEQYF
. . TRBJ2-3 TRBV5-6 TGTGCCAGCAGCTTGTCCCGACGGGGTAGCACAGATACGCAGTATTTT CASSLSRRGSTDTQYF
. . TRBJ2-1 TRBV4-1 TGCGCCAGCAGCCATATAGGAGGGGGGGGTGAGCAGTTCTTC CASSHIGGGGEQFF
. . TRBJ1-2 TRBV18 TGTGCCAGCTCACCCGCTTTGGGGGCCGGACCCTATGGCTACACCTTC CASSPALGAGPYGYTF
. . TRBJ1-2 TRBV6-5 TGTGCCAGCAGTTGGGGCCGAGGAGACTATGGCTACACCTTC CASSWGRGDYGYTF
. . TRBJ2-6 TRBV13 TGTGCCAGCAGCCCCCCCCTCTCGGCAGGGCGGGGGGCCAACGTCCTGACTTTC CASSPPLSAGRGANVLTF
. . TRBJ2-7 TRBV4-2 TGTGCCAGCAGCCAAGCTCTAGTTTCGTACGAGCAGTACTTC CASSQALVSYEQYF
. . TRBJ1-3 TRBV29-1 TGCAGCGTTGAGGTAGCCGGAAACACCATATATTTT CSVEVAGNTIYF
. . TRBJ2-2 TRBV7-2 TGTGCCAGCAGTCAGATGGGGGGAGTGAACACCGGGGAGCTGTTTTTT CASSQMGGVNTGELFF
. . TRBJ1-5 TRBV2 TGTGCCAGCAGTGAATCTGAATACAATCAGCCCCAGCATTTT CASSESEYNQPQHF
TRBD2 . TRBJ2-3 TRBV4-2 TGTGCCAGCAGCCAAGAACTAGCGGGCACAGATACGCAGTATTTT CASSQELAGTDTQYF
TRBD2 . TRBJ2-3 TRBV19 TGTGCCAGTAGTATTCAGGTAGCGGGAGATACGCAGTATTTT CASSIQVAGDTQYF
TRBD1 . TRBJ2-1 TRBV11-2 TGTGCCAGCAGCCCTAGCCGGGACAGGGAAAACAATGAGCAGTTCTTC CASSPSRDRENNEQFF